Listed here are 9 T cell receptor beta chains from one sample, sequenced in a study of cytomegalovirus exposure and HLA in healthy donors. In the PCR, 60 Vbeta and 13 Jbeta primers were used. Assay: immunoSEQ multiplex PCR; the TCRdb copy retains only in-frame clones and omits some. Of 150,000 to 200,000 clones detected, about three quarters appear once; the ten largest clones hold around 0.99%. The source material was PBMCs. The receptors originated from a woman between 40 and 50 years old in good health and CMV-seronegative.

The chain uses TRBV19 and TRBJ1-5; D might be TRBD1 (6 bases). Trimming removed 5 bases from V and 3 bases from J, with 11 bases in between. Looked up from germline, CDR1 is LNHDA and CDR2 is SQIVND (reference sequence). This CDR3 is 14 amino acids long. Here the CDR3 reads CASSFSGDNQPQHF. CDR3 bases: TGTGCCAGTAGTTTCTCAGGGGACAATCAGCCCCAGCATTTT.

This clone was observed a single time. The chain carries TRBV6-1 and TRBJ2-1, with 8 bases identical to TRBD2. The germline V gene has CDR1 MNHNS and CDR2 SASEGT. The V gene end was trimmed by 7 bases and the J gene end by 4 bases; junction bases not matched to a gene: 9. CDR3 size: 15 residues. The CDR3 nucleotides are TGTGCCAGCAACTTCCGGGAGGGTACTTACAATGAGCAGTTCTTC. It codes for CASNFREGTYNEQFF.

V gene TRBV6-5 combines with J gene TRBJ2-6; a weak D match, TRBD1 (6 bases). The CDR3 has 16 amino acids. Per germline, CDR1 MNHEY and CDR2 SVGAGI. With 2 bases removed from V and 0 bases from J, the gap between germline ends came to 8 bases. The CDR3 coding sequence is TGTGCCAGCAGTTACAAAGGGGGCTCTGGGGCCAACGTCCTGACTTTC. Its protein product is CASSYKGGSGANVLTF.

This chain connects TRBV12-5 to TRBJ1-3; tentatively, D is TRBD1 (6 bases). This CDR3 region has 14 residues. CDR1 and CDR2 from the germline V gene are LGHNT and FRNRAP. Deletions cut 10 bases from V and 2 bases from J, with 15 bases between. The CDR3 spells CATTRSGAGNTIYF. The CDR3 DNA sequence: TGTGCTACAACCAGGTCAGGGGCTGGAAACACCATATATTTT.

This clone appeared a few times. The chain has TRBV20-1 and TRBJ2-1; perhaps TRBD2 as D (5 bases). The CDR3 has 11 residues. CDR1 is DFQATT, CDR2 SNEGSKA, per germline (reference sequence). The germline V and J ends were trimmed by 6 bases and 8 bases, with 11 bases remaining between them. The CDR3 reads CSAMDSYEQFF. The CDR3, as DNA: TGCAGTGCCATGGACTCCTATGAGCAGTTCTTC.

V gene TRBV5-4 combines with J gene TRBJ2-6; no reliable D call. The CDR3 runs 18 residues. Germline lookup yields CDR1 SGHNT and CDR2 YYREEE (reference sequence). Trimming shortened V by 1 base and J by 0 bases, and 14 bases separated the two germline ends. The CDR3 DNA follows: TGTGCCAGCAGCTTGATCTCTGCGTTTAGCTCTGGGGCCAACGTCCTGACTTTC. It yields the protein CASSLISAFSSGANVLTF.

CDR3 region: CTMKLGVMPGDTQYF. DNA of the CDR3: TGCACCATGAAACTCGGGGTCATGCCTGGGGATACGCAGTATTTT. This chain joins TRBV29-1 and TRBJ2-3; a weak D match, TRBD2 (5 bases). The CDR3 runs to 15 residues. From germline, CDR1 is SQVTM and CDR2 ANQGSEA.

This clone occurred a few times. The chain uses TRBV9 and TRBJ2-3, with 9 bases aligning to TRBD2. Trimming removed 0 bases from V and 2 bases from J; junction bases left unmatched: 4. This CDR3 has 16 residues. CDR1 SGDLS and CDR2 YYNGEE come from the germline V gene. The CDR3 protein is CASSVASSGITDTQYF. In nucleotides, the CDR3 is TGTGCCAGCAGCGTAGCTTCTAGCGGGATCACAGATACGCAGTATTTT.

The chain combines TRBV6-4 with TRBJ1-5; 7 bases map to TRBD1. The CDR3 length is 16 residues. V was pared by 6 bases and J by 7 bases, with 15 bases of the junction left unmatched. Germline V CDR1 and CDR2: MRHNA, SNTAGT. CDR3 sequence (DNA): TGTGCCAGCAGCGCCCCAGACAGGGCGCCAAGACAGCCCCAGCATTTT. Protein sequence: CASSAPDRAPRQPQHF.